This T cell receptor beta chain is drawn from a study of cytomegalovirus exposure and HLA in healthy donors. On the study more broadly: Previous work identified roughly 120 million unique TCR beta sequences from about 179 million T cells.

Losses at the gene ends were 4 bases for V and 6 bases for J; bases not matched to a gene: 5. The CDR3 consists of 14 residues. Germline CDR1 reads SGHTA; CDR2 reads FQGTGA. 60 Vbeta and 13 Jbeta primers were used in PCR. Generated by immunoSEQ multiplex PCR, the TCRdb table keeps only in-frame clones and is missing some. The sample gives 150,000 to 200,000 clones, around four fifths of which show up once; around 4.9% is in the top ten. Specimen: PBMCs. This rearrangement joins TRBV7-3 to TRBJ2-2; TRBD1 matches at 7 bases. The origin of this receptor is a girl aged 5-17 years in good health and CMV-seropositive. The CDR3 DNA sequence: TGTGCCAGCAGCTCGACAGGGATTTCCGGGGAGCTGTTTTTT. It yields the protein CASSSTGISGELFF.